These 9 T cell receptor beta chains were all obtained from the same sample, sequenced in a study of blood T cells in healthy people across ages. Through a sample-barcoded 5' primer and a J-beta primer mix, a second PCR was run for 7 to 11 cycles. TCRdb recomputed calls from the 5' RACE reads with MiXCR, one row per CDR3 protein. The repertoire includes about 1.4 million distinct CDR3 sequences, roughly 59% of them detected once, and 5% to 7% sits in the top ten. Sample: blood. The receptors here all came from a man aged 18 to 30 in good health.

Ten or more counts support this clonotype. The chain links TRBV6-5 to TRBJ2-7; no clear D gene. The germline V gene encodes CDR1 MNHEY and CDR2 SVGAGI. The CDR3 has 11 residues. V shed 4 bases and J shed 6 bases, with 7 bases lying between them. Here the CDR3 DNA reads TGTGCCAGCAGTTTACCAGGCGAGCAGTACTTC. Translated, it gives CASSLPGEQYF.

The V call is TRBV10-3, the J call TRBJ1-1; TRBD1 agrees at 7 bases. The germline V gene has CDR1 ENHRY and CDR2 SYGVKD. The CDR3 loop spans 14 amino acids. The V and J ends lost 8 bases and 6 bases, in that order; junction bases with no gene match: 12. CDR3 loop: CAIQGGSADSEAFF. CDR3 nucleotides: TGTGCCATCCAGGGGGGTTCAGCCGATTCTGAAGCTTTCTTT.

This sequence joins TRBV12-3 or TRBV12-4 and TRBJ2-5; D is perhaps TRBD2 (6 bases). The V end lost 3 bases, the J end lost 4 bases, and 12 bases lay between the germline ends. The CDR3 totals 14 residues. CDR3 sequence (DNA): TGTGCCAGCAGTTTTCGACGGAGGGGAGAGACCCAGTACTTC. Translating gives CASSFRRRGETQYF.

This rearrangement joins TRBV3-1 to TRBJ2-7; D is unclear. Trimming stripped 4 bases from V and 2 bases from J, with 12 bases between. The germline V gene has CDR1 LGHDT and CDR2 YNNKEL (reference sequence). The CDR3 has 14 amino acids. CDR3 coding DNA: TGTGCCAGCAGCCCCCTGGAGTCCCCCTACGAGCAGTACTTC. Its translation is CASSPLESPYEQYF.

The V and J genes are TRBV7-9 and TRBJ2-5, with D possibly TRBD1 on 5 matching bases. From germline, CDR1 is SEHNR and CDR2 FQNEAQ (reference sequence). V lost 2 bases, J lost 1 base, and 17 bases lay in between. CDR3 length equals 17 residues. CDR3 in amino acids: CASSLNRQPLTQETQYF. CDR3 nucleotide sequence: TGTGCCAGCAGCTTAAACAGGCAGCCCCTAACCCAAGAGACCCAGTACTTC.

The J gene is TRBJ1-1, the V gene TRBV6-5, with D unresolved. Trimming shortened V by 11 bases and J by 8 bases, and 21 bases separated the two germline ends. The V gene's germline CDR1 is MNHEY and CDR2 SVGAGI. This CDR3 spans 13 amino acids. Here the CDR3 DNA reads TGTGCCCACCGCGGCTTTATATCTTCCGAAGCTTTCTTT. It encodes CAHRGFISSEAFF.

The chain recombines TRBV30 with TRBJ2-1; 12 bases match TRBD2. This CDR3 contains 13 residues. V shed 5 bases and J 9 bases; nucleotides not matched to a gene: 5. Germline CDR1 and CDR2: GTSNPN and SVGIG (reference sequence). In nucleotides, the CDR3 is TGTGCCTGGGTCACACTAGCGGGGGGTGAGCAGTTCTTC. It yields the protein CAWVTLAGGEQFF.

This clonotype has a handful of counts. CDR3 sequence (DNA): TGCAGTGCTCGGACGCAGGGGGAGACCCAGTACTTC. Its protein is CSARTQGETQYF. V usage is TRBV20-1 and J usage is TRBJ2-5; maybe TRBD1 (6 bases). The CDR3 length is 12 residues. With 5 bases removed from V and 5 bases from J, the gap between germline ends came to 12 bases. Germline V lookup: CDR1 DFQATT, CDR2 SNEGSKA (reference sequence).

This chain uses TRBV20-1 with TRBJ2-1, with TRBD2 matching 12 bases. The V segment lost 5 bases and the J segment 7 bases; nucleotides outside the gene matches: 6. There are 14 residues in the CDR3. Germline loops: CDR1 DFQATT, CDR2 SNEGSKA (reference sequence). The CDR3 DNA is TGCAGTGCTTTAGGACTAGCGGGAAATAATGAGCAGTTCTTC. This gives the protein CSALGLAGNNEQFF.